These T cell receptor beta chains were read from a single sample in a study of T cell responses to AZD1222 COVID-19 vaccine. The repertoire was sequenced with immunoSEQ multiplex PCR; TCRdb's copy has only in-frame clones and lacks some. This table holds about 93,000 clones, 85% to 90% found once. The sequencing used peripheral blood, collected 28 days after the second AZD1222 dose. These receptors were collected from an adult who received the AZD1222 COVID-19 vaccine. Both conserved end residues are part of each CDR3. A D gene is named only where the DNA matches it firmly. Rows give clone size only sometimes, using once, few, many, or a class for an expanded clone.

J gene	clone size	V gene	D gene	CDR3 DNA	CDR3 protein
TRBJ1-5	NA	TRBV6-2/TRBV6-3	NA	TGTGCCAGCAGTTACTCTGGGCCAGGGCGGCAGCCCCAGCATTTT	CASSYSGPGRQPQHF
TRBJ2-2	few	TRBV30	TRBD2	TGTGCCTGGAGTGTACGGGGGGGCCCCGGGGAGCTGTTTTTT	CAWSVRGGPGELFF
TRBJ1-2	few	TRBV30	NA	TGTGCCTGGAACGGCCTTGCTCGCTATGGCTACACCTTC	CAWNGLARYGYTF
TRBJ2-1	NA	TRBV7-8	NA	TGTGCCAGCAGCTTAGACTCAGTATGGGCTGAGCAGTTCTTC	CASSLDSVWAEQFF
TRBJ2-3	NA	TRBV6-1	NA	TGTGCCAGCAGTGATCTCGGCAGGGGCACAGATACGCAGTATTTT	CASSDLGRGTDTQYF
TRBJ1-4	NA	TRBV4-2	NA	TGTGCCAGCAGCGAAGATGGGTTCCAGGGGTTTGAAAAACTGTTTTTT	CASSEDGFQGFEKLFF
TRBJ2-2	NA	TRBV19	TRBD2	TGTGCCAGTAGTATAATAGCAAGGCTAGCGGGAGTGGAGACCGGGGAGCTGTTTTTT	CASSIIARLAGVETGELFF
TRBJ1-2	NA	TRBV7-2	NA	TGTGCCAGCAGCTTAGGTCCGTTTCGGAGTGGCTACACCTTC	CASSLGPFRSGYTF
TRBJ1-2	NA	TRBV2	NA	TGTGCCAGCAACGAGATGAAGGGTCCCGACTATGGCTACACCTTC	CASNEMKGPDYGYTF
TRBJ1-1	once	TRBV5-6	NA	TGTGCCAGCAGCTTGTCTCCGGGTACTGAAGCTTTCTTT	CASSLSPGTEAFF
TRBJ2-7	few	TRBV29-1	NA	TGCAGCGTTGTTGTGGGATCGGCGGCCTACGAGCAGTACTTC	CSVVVGSAAYEQYF
TRBJ2-1	once	TRBV7-6	TRBD2	TGTGCCAGCAGCTTAGCGCGTGGGGTAGCGGGGGCGGGAAATGAGCAGTTCTTC	CASSLARGVAGAGNEQFF
TRBJ1-3	NA	TRBV7-9	NA	TGTGCCAGCAGCTTAGATGGAAACACCATATATTTT	CASSLDGNTIYF
TRBJ1-1	few	TRBV4-3	TRBD1	TGCGCCAGCAGCTCGGACAGGCGGCTCACTGAAGCTTTCTTT	CASSSDRRLTEAFF
TRBJ1-2	NA	TRBV3-1/TRBV3-2	NA	TGTGCCAGCAGCCCCTTGGGCCTCCTGGGGAACTATGGCTACACCTTC	CASSPLGLLGNYGYTF
TRBJ2-5	NA	TRBV5-8	TRBD2	TGTGCCAGCAGCCAACACAGCGGGAAGACCCAGTACTTC	CASSQHSGKTQYF
TRBJ2-3	NA	TRBV6-2/TRBV6-3	TRBD2	TGTGCCAGCAGTTACGGGTCGGGAGGGGACACAGATACGCAGTATTTT	CASSYGSGGDTDTQYF